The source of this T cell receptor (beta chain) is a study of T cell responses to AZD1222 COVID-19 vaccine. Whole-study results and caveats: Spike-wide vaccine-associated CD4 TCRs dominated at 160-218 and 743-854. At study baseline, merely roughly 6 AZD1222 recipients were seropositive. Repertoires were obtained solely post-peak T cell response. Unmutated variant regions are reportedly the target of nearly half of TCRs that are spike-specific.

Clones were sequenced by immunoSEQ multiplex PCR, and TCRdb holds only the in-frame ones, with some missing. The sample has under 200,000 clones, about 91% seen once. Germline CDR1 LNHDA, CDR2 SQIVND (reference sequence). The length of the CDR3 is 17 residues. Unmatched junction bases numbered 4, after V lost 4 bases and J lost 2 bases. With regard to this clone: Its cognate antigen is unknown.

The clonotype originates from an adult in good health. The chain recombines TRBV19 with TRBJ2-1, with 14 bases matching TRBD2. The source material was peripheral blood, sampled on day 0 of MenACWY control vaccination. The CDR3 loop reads CASSTRTSGRPYNEQFF. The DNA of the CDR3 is TGTGCCAGTAGTACCCGGACTAGCGGGAGGCCCTACAATGAGCAGTTCTTC.